This entry lists 9 T cell receptor beta chains sequenced from one sample in a study of cytomegalovirus exposure and HLA in healthy donors. A multiplex PCR was run with 60 Vbeta primers and 13 Jbeta primers. The repertoire was sequenced with immunoSEQ multiplex PCR; TCRdb's copy has only in-frame clones and lacks some. The sample lists about 150,000 clones, roughly 80% seen once, with less than 3.5% in the top ten. Sample: PBMCs. The receptor set was obtained from a woman aged 25 to 39 in good health and CMV-seronegative.

The chain recombines TRBV5-1 with TRBJ2-3; possible D gene TRBD2, 5 bases. The V gene lost 0 bases and the J gene lost 2 bases, with 10 bases spanning the gap. The CDR3 is 15 amino acids. From germline, CDR1 is SGHRS and CDR2 YFSETQ. In DNA form, the CDR3 reads TGCGCCAGCAGCTTGGCCGGACTTCTCACAGATACGCAGTATTTT. Amino acid sequence: CASSLAGLLTDTQYF.

This chain uses TRBV2 with TRBJ1-2; 9 nucleotides align to TRBD1. The V gene's germline CDR1 is SNHLY and CDR2 FYNNEI. V lost 7 bases to trimming and J lost 2 bases; unmatched junction nucleotides: 8. The CDR3 is made up of 15 amino acids. The CDR3 loop reads CASTEGGQGNYGYTF. For the CDR3, the DNA is TGTGCCAGCACTGAGGGTGGACAGGGGAACTATGGCTACACCTTC.

The DNA of the CDR3 is TGTGCCAGCAGTGACAGCCGGGGAGACTACAATGAGCAGTTCTTC. Its protein is CASSDSRGDYNEQFF. The chain recombines TRBV6-4 with TRBJ2-1; perhaps TRBD2 as D (5 bases). The CDR3 runs to 15 residues. CDR1 and CDR2 from the germline V gene are MRHNA and SNTAGT. With 2 bases removed from V and 3 bases from J, the gap between germline ends came to 11 bases.

The chain carries TRBV2 and TRBJ2-2; D is perhaps TRBD1 (5 bases). Trimming pared 7 bases from V and 1 base from J, leaving 10 bases between. The CDR3 totals 14 residues. The germline gives CDR1 SNHLY, CDR2 FYNNEI. CDR3 nucleotide sequence: TGTGCCAGCATGGGGCGGCGGAACACCGGGGAGCTGTTTTTT. This sequence encodes CASMGRRNTGELFF.

The rearrangement joins TRBV11-3 to TRBJ1-1; no clear D. V shed 3 bases and J shed 0 bases, with 5 bases lying between them. CDR1 and CDR2 (germline): SGHNT, YENEEA. CDR3 length: 13 amino acids. DNA of the CDR3: TGTGCCAGCAGCTTTCAGTTGAACACTGAAGCTTTCTTT. Encoded protein: CASSFQLNTEAFF.

The rearrangement uses TRBV5-4 and TRBJ2-5, with 8 bases matching TRBD2. Germline V gives CDR1 SGHNT, CDR2 YYREEE (reference sequence). J lost 2 bases, V lost 0 bases, and 3 bases had no gene match. The CDR3 is 15 amino acids. The CDR3: CASSLDGGAQETQYF. The DNA for the CDR3 is TGTGCCAGCAGCTTGGACGGGGGGGCACAAGAGACCCAGTACTTC.

The rearrangement uses TRBV18 and TRBJ2-7, with 8 bases lining up with TRBD1. Germline V CDR1 and CDR2: KGHSH, LQKENI. This CDR3 is built from 15 residues. Unmatched junction bases numbered 8, after V lost 3 bases and J lost 4 bases. CDR3 protein: CASSPTGQGRYEQYF. In DNA, the CDR3 is TGTGCCAGCTCACCTACTGGACAGGGAAGGTACGAGCAGTACTTC.

This rearrangement joins TRBV2 to TRBJ2-7; D possibly corresponds to TRBD1 (5 bases). The CDR3 totals 14 residues. Germline CDR1 SNHLY, CDR2 FYNNEI. V was clipped by 4 bases and J by 3 bases, with 13 bases between them. The CDR3 region is CASSAPPTGYEQYF. The CDR3 nucleotides are TGTGCCAGCAGTGCTCCCCCTACAGGCTACGAGCAGTACTTC.

The J gene is TRBJ2-5, the V gene TRBV6-5; no clear D gene. The end of the DNA aligns better with TRBJ2-7, so the J call may be wrong. Germline CDR1 and CDR2: MNHEY and SVGAGI. The CDR3 totals 15 residues. CDR3: CASSYDGSSPYEQYF. The CDR3 coding sequence is TGTGCCAGCAGTTACGACGGGTCCTCTCCCTACGAGCAGTACTTC.